This TCR beta chain was recorded in a study of blood T cell repertoires in COVID-19. Study as a whole: From the United States, Italy and Spain came samples of acute and convalescent COVID-19. In each case, the material was cDNA or gDNA derived from T cells, B-cell-depleted T cells, or PBMCs.

The CDR3 has 13 amino acids. V was clipped by 10 bases and J by 0 bases, with 13 bases between them. CDR1 is MDHEN and CDR2 is SYDVKM in the germline V gene. As originally analysed: Using reference gene primer amplification, nucleated cell counts were estimated. Some clones are missing from TCRdb's copy, which holds only in-frame ones; the method was immunoSEQ multiplex PCR. The D gene and trimming were derived from the DNA, and the V and J assignments and clone size from that table. This sample has about 140,000 clones, with about nine tenths found just once. Sequencing was performed on peripheral blood. The TCR sequence derives from a man between 50 and 59 years old with active or convalescent COVID-19. V gene TRBV28 combines with J gene TRBJ2-7; a weak D match, TRBD1 (5 bases). CDR3: CATSLDTSYEQYF. The CDR3, as DNA: TGTGCCACCTCCCTGGACACCTCCTACGAGCAGTACTTC. Full variable domain (missing parts from reference TRBV28 and TRBJ2-7): DVKVTQSSRYLVKRTGEKVFLECVQDMDHENMFWYRQDPGLGLRLIYFSYDVKMKEKGDIPEGYSVSREKKERFSLILESASTNQTSMYLCATSLDTSYEQYFGPGTRLTVT.